Below, 11 T cell receptor beta chains from the same sample are listed, as sequenced in a study of cytomegalovirus exposure and HLA in healthy donors. Primers included in the PCR were 60 Vbeta and 13 Jbeta primers. Sequenced by immunoSEQ multiplex PCR; TCRdb stores in-frame clones only, minus some. The sample has some 180,000 clones; roughly a tenth are singletons. The sequenced sample consisted of PBMCs. The receptors stem from a woman in her 30s in good health and CMV-seropositive.

As regards this clone: Other DNA sequences in the same sample also yield this CDR3. V is TRBV6-6 and J is TRBJ2-7; 7 bases agree with TRBD1. With V trimmed by 5 bases and J by 6 bases, 4 bases remained unmatched. Per germline, CDR1 MNHNY and CDR2 SVGAGI (reference sequence). The CDR3 runs to 12 residues. CDR3: CASSAQGTEQYF. The CDR3 DNA reads TGTGCCAGCAGTGCACAGGGGACCGAGCAGTACTTC.

The chain has TRBV29-1 and TRBJ2-3; TRBD2 agrees at 11 bases. There are 15 residues in the CDR3. V trimming: 7 bases; J trimming: 3 bases; junction bases outside the gene matches: 9. Germline V CDR1 and CDR2: SQVTM, ANQGSEA. The CDR3, as DNA: TGCAGCGCTTCCCGAACTAGCGGGAGAACAGATACGCAGTATTTT. Protein product: CSASRTSGRTDTQYF.

Only a few counts were recorded for this clone. The V gene is TRBV5-1, the J gene TRBJ1-1; no clear D. V was pared by 2 bases and J by 0 bases, with 11 bases between. The CDR3 is 15 residues long. The germline gives CDR1 SGHRS, CDR2 YFSETQ. The CDR3 reads CASSFGRGLNTEAFF. The CDR3, as DNA: TGCGCCAGCAGCTTCGGGAGAGGTTTGAACACTGAAGCTTTCTTT. The complete variable domain, with remaining parts taken from reference TRBV5-1 and TRBJ1-1, reads KAGVTQTPRYLIKTRGQQVTLSCSPISGHRSVSWYQQTPGQGLQFLFEYFSETQRNKGNFPGRFSGRQFSNSRSEMNVSTLELGDSALYLCASSFGRGLNTEAFFGQGTRLTVV.

The chain has TRBV29-1 and TRBJ2-5, with 8 bases identical to TRBD2. The CDR3 spans 12 residues. Per the germline V gene, CDR1 is SQVTM and CDR2 is ANQGSEA. With V trimmed by 6 bases and J by 3 bases, 3 bases remained unmatched. This chain's CDR3 is CSVGLAKETQYF. The CDR3 DNA reads TGCAGCGTAGGACTAGCCAAAGAGACCCAGTACTTC.

The V and J genes are TRBV6-5 and TRBJ2-5; TRBD1 agrees at 10 bases. Germline CDR1 is MNHEY and CDR2 is SVGAGI. Germline trimming cut 2 bases from V and 3 bases from J; bases unmatched to any gene: 3. CDR3 length equals 15 residues. The CDR3 DNA sequence: TGTGCCAGCAGTTACATGGGGACAGGGGAAGAGACCCAGTACTTC. This gives the protein CASSYMGTGEETQYF.

This chain joins TRBV7-3 and TRBJ2-5; 13 nucleotides line up with TRBD2. The CDR3 covers 18 residues. V shed 4 bases, J shed 1 base, and the junction held 9 bases outside the gene matches. Germline CDR1 and CDR2: SGHTA and FQGTGA. The CDR3 sequence: CASSSTPGLAGVQETQYF. CDR3 nucleotide sequence: TGTGCCAGCAGCTCCACCCCTGGACTAGCGGGAGTCCAAGAGACCCAGTACTTC.

The chain has TRBV2 and TRBJ1-4; D may be TRBD1 (6 bases). Looked up from germline, CDR1 is SNHLY and CDR2 is FYNNEI. The V gene lost 3 bases and the J gene lost 4 bases, with 12 bases spanning the gap. This CDR3 is built from 15 residues. For the CDR3, the DNA is TGTGCCAGCAGTGATCCCAGGGGTGATAATGAAAAACTGTTTTTT. Translated: CASSDPRGDNEKLFF.

This clone was found a few times. The chain combines TRBV19 with TRBJ1-5, with D perhaps TRBD1 (5 bases). The CDR3 runs to 15 residues. Germline lookup yields CDR1 LNHDA and CDR2 SQIVND (reference sequence). Trimming removed 1 base at V and 6 bases at J, with 13 bases between. CDR3 amino acids: CASSIVGRGSQPQHF. CDR3 nucleotides: TGTGCCAGTAGTATAGTTGGGAGGGGTAGTCAGCCCCAGCATTTT.

The rearrangement joins TRBV7-6 to TRBJ2-7; TRBD1 is a possible D gene (6 bases). Germline values: CDR1 SGHVS, CDR2 FNYEAQ. The CDR3 consists of 13 residues. V was trimmed by 2 bases and J by 3 bases, leaving 8 bases between them. CDR3 region: CASSLTGFYEQYF. In DNA, the CDR3 is TGTGCCAGCAGCTTAACAGGGTTCTACGAGCAGTACTTC.

This clone was detected once. This chain uses TRBV27 with TRBJ1-1; unclear D gene. Germline CDR1 reads MNHEY; CDR2 reads SMNVEV (reference sequence). The length of the CDR3 is 14 residues. V was pared by 2 bases and J by 1 base, with 8 bases between. The CDR3 DNA reads as TGTGCCAGCAGTTTAAGGACTTCGAACACTGAAGCTTTCTTT. Translated, it gives CASSLRTSNTEAFF.

This chain's CDR3 is CASSLDSSGLWETQYF. As DNA, the CDR3 is TGCGCCAGCAGCTTGGATTCGAGCGGGCTGTGGGAGACCCAGTACTTC. The V call is TRBV5-1, the J call TRBJ2-5; D may be TRBD2 (6 bases). CDR3 length: 16 amino acids. Trimming stripped 0 bases from V and 5 bases from J, with 17 bases between. CDR1 SGHRS and CDR2 YFSETQ come from the germline V gene.